Below, 25 T cell receptor beta chains from the same sample are listed, as sequenced in a study of blood T cell repertoires in COVID-19 (dated by TCRdb to the early 2020s). Library method: the immunoSEQ multiplex PCR assay. TCRdb stores this immuneACCESS table with in-frame sequences only. Part of the clones is absent; in the studies checked, under half of the shortfall reflects unresolved V genes, and no reason is known for the rest. Recorded for this sample are 83,000 or so clones; approximately 86% of them occurred a single time. The top ten hold around 7.8% of the sample. The specimen sequenced was peripheral blood. These receptor sequences come from a man older than 75 with active or convalescent COVID-19.

This rearrangement joins TRBV11-3 to TRBJ2-3, with 7 bases matching TRBD1. In germline, CDR1 is SGHNT, CDR2 YENEEA. CDR3 length equals 16 residues. Trimming removed 1 base from V and 4 bases from J; junction bases left unmatched: 8. The CDR3: CASSLVPGGLSDTQYF. CDR3 in DNA: TGTGCCAGCAGCTTAGTTCCAGGGGGTTTATCAGATACGCAGTATTTT.

The chain couples TRBV7-6 to TRBJ2-1; TRBD1 matches at 9 bases. With 5 bases clipped from V and 1 base from J, the junction kept 6 bases outside the gene matches. This CDR3 has 16 amino acids. Germline CDR1 is SGHVS and CDR2 is FNYEAQ. The CDR3 sequence is CASSPLGTGSYNEQFF. CDR3 sequence (DNA): TGTGCCAGCAGCCCCCTGGGGACAGGGTCCTACAATGAGCAGTTCTTC.

The chain recombines TRBV7-2 with TRBJ2-3; 7 nucleotides line up with TRBD2. Germline loops: CDR1 SGHTA, CDR2 FQGNSA. V shed 5 bases and J 4 bases; nucleotides not matched to a gene: 15. This CDR3 is built from 17 residues. CDR3 DNA sequence: TGTGCCAGCAGCCACTTCCCCCAGCGGGGATCGTCAGATACGCAGTATTTT. Its translation: CASSHFPQRGSSDTQYF. Together with reference TRBV7-2 and TRBJ2-3, the CDR3 gives the full variable domain: GAGVSQSPSNKVTEKGKDVELRCDPISGHTALYWYRQSLGQGLEFLIYFQGNSAPDKSGLPSDRFSAERTGGSVSTLTIQRTQQEDSAVYLCASSHFPQRGSSDTQYFGPGTRLTVL.

In its sample, this clone was seen a few times. The chain carries TRBV6-6 and TRBJ2-3, with TRBD2 matching over 12 bases. Per germline, CDR1 MNHNY and CDR2 SVGAGI (reference sequence). Losses at the gene ends were 4 bases for V and 3 bases for J; bases not matched to a gene: 5. The CDR3 contains 16 residues. DNA for the CDR3: TGTGCCAGCAGTTCCTATACTAGCGGGAGGACAGATACGCAGTATTTT. Residues: CASSSYTSGRTDTQYF.

A single count supports this clone. The chain combines TRBV28 with TRBJ1-1; D possibly corresponds to TRBD1 (5 bases). The CDR3 loop spans 15 amino acids. CDR1 and CDR2 (germline): MDHEN, SYDVKM. V dropped 3 bases and J dropped 0 bases, with 11 bases sitting between them. Here the CDR3 reads CASSFSKTVNTEAFF. The CDR3 nucleotides read TGTGCCAGCAGTTTCTCCAAGACAGTGAACACTGAAGCTTTCTTT.

This rearrangement joins TRBV28 to TRBJ1-1; 11 nucleotides match TRBD1. Germline loops: CDR1 MDHEN, CDR2 SYDVKM. J lost 6 bases, V lost 2 bases, and 5 bases had no gene match. The CDR3 spans 15 residues. The CDR3 region is CASSLRGQGGSEAFF. Written as DNA, the CDR3 is TGTGCCAGCAGTTTAAGGGGACAGGGGGGGTCTGAAGCTTTCTTT.

V and J are TRBV19 and TRBJ1-2, with D possibly being TRBD1 (5 bases). CDR1 LNHDA and CDR2 SQIVND come from the germline V gene (reference sequence). The CDR3 totals 15 residues. Trimming took off 1 base at V and 8 bases at J, with 17 bases between the two ends. CDR3 nucleotide sequence: TGTGCCAGTAGTATAGGGGGCAGCCCGGTTAACGGCTACACCTTC. Protein: CASSIGGSPVNGYTF.

This clone has only a few counts. The chain carries TRBV3-1 (or the pseudogene TRBV3-2) and TRBJ1-1, with 9 positions matching TRBD1. Germline V CDR1 and CDR2: LGHDT, YNNKEL (reference sequence). The ends lost 2 bases at V and 7 bases at J; junction bases unmatched: 5. This CDR3 contains 14 residues. In DNA form, the CDR3 reads TGTGCCAGCAGCCAAAACTCGGGACAGGGTGAAGCTTTCTTT. Residues: CASSQNSGQGEAFF.

This chain links TRBV18 with TRBJ2-3, with TRBD1 matching 9 bases. The CDR3 runs 15 residues. Trimming removed 8 bases from V and 0 bases from J; junction bases left unmatched: 6. Germline CDR1 and CDR2: KGHSH and LQKENI. CDR3 loop: CASKRTGASTDTQYF. The CDR3 nucleotides are TGTGCCAGCAAACGGACAGGGGCTAGCACAGATACGCAGTATTTT.

This chain connects TRBV19 to TRBJ2-3, with D perhaps TRBD1 (5 bases). This CDR3 has 14 residues. V lost 7 bases and J lost 2, with 13 bases in between. CDR1 LNHDA and CDR2 SQIVND come from the germline V gene (reference sequence). The CDR3 loop reads CASNPGFSTDTQYF. In nucleotides, the CDR3 is TGTGCCAGTAATCCAGGGTTCTCCACAGATACGCAGTATTTT.

V and J are TRBV19 and TRBJ1-5; TRBD1 aligns across 9 bases. This CDR3 is built from 14 residues. The junction had 6 bases not matched to a gene; V was cut back by 9 bases and J by 3 bases. Germline values: CDR1 LNHDA, CDR2 SQIVND (reference sequence). CDR3 sequence reads: CASQRDRDNQPQHF. The CDR3 nucleotides read TGTGCCAGCCAGCGGGACAGGGACAATCAGCCCCAGCATTTT.

V usage is TRBV28 and J usage is TRBJ1-5; D gene unclear. The V and J ends lost 4 bases and 3 bases respectively, with 7 bases between them. This CDR3 has 13 amino acids. The germline gives CDR1 MDHEN, CDR2 SYDVKM. The CDR3 protein is CASSSNNNQPQHF. The CDR3 coding sequence is TGTGCCAGCAGTTCCAACAACAATCAGCCCCAGCATTTT.

V gene TRBV7-8 combines with J gene TRBJ2-2, with 10 bases fitting TRBD1. V gave up 7 bases and J gave up 5 bases; unmatched junction bases: 13. Germline V gene data show CDR1 as SGHVS and CDR2 as FQNEAQ. CDR3 length: 17 residues. CDR3 DNA: TGTGCCAGCAAAATGGACAGGGGGGGTGGAAAAACCGGGGAGCTGTTTTTT. Residues: CASKMDRGGGKTGELFF.

The chain recombines TRBV7-9 with TRBJ2-6; D ambiguous. CDR1 is SEHNR and CDR2 is FQNEAQ in the germline V gene (reference sequence). Trimming shortened V by 5 bases and J by 0 bases, and 8 bases separated the two germline ends. The CDR3 consists of 15 residues. The CDR3 sequence is CASSPQNSGANVLTF. The CDR3, as DNA: TGTGCCAGCAGCCCCCAAAACTCTGGGGCCAACGTCCTGACTTTC.

The chain uses TRBV5-6 and TRBJ2-2, with TRBD2 matching over 11 bases. Per germline, CDR1 SGHDT and CDR2 YYEEEE. The CDR3 loop spans 16 amino acids. V shed 4 bases, J shed 4 bases, and the junction held 6 bases outside the gene matches. The CDR3 DNA reads as TGTGCCAGCAGCCTCAGGACTAGCGGGCCCACCGGGGAGCTGTTTTTT. This codes for CASSLRTSGPTGELFF.

The chain employs TRBV6-2 or TRBV6-3 and TRBJ1-2; TRBD1 matches 9 bases. J was trimmed by 3 bases and V by 4 bases; bases with no gene match: 3. Germline assignment: CDR1 MNHEY and CDR2 SVGEGT. The CDR3 consists of 14 residues. The CDR3 nucleotides read TGTGCCAGCAGTTCCGGGACAGGGTACTATGGCTACACCTTC. Amino acids: CASSSGTGYYGYTF.

The DNA for the CDR3 is TGCGCCAGCAGCTTGGTACTAGGTACTGAAGCTTTCTTT. This sequence encodes CASSLVLGTEAFF. The genes are TRBV5-1 and TRBJ1-1; D is uncertain. From germline, CDR1 is SGHRS and CDR2 YFSETQ. The V and J ends lost 0 bases and 5 bases respectively, with 8 bases between them. The CDR3 runs to 13 residues.

This rearrangement joins TRBV9 to TRBJ2-3, with unresolved D. CDR3 length: 15 residues. Germline values: CDR1 SGDLS, CDR2 YYNGEE. Trimming cost V 4 bases and J 1 base, with 13 bases left between them. CDR3 amino acids: CASSPNPPGTDTQYF. CDR3 bases: TGTGCCAGCAGCCCAAACCCCCCGGGCACAGATACGCAGTATTTT.

V usage is TRBV3-1 (or the pseudogene TRBV3-2) and J usage is TRBJ1-2; 7 positions match TRBD1. V shed 0 bases and J 3 bases; nucleotides not matched to a gene: 13. The CDR3 runs 18 residues. Germline CDR1 is LGHDT and CDR2 is YNNKEL (reference sequence). The CDR3 protein is CASSQERGGGGLDYGYTF. Written as DNA, the CDR3 is TGTGCCAGCAGCCAAGAGCGTGGAGGGGGCGGGTTGGACTATGGCTACACCTTC.

The genes are TRBV18 and TRBJ1-1; D may be TRBD1 (6 bases). CDR3 length: 13 residues. Germline V gene data show CDR1 as KGHSH and CDR2 as LQKENI. V shed 4 bases and J shed 1 base, with 7 bases lying between them. CDR3 protein: CASSRTANTEAFF. For the CDR3, the DNA is TGTGCCAGCTCACGGACAGCGAACACTGAAGCTTTCTTT.

This chain uses TRBV28 with TRBJ1-4, with 9 positions matching TRBD1. With 3 bases clipped from V and 7 bases from J, the junction kept 6 bases outside the gene matches. The CDR3 contains 15 residues. The germline gives CDR1 MDHEN, CDR2 SYDVKM. CDR3 in amino acids: CASSLSGTGPEKLFF. CDR3 DNA sequence: TGTGCCAGCAGTTTGTCAGGGACAGGGCCTGAAAAACTGTTTTTT.

J is TRBJ2-5 and V is TRBV2, with D perhaps TRBD1 (6 bases). The CDR3 length is 14 residues. From germline, CDR1 is SNHLY and CDR2 FYNNEI. V was shortened by 3 bases and J by 5 bases, with 13 bases between the two germline ends. The CDR3 DNA reads TGTGCCAGCAGTGATAGCAGGGGCAGCGAGACCCAGTACTTC. It specifies CASSDSRGSETQYF.

V and J are TRBV5-6 and TRBJ2-5; D might be TRBD2 (6 bases). Germline values: CDR1 SGHDT, CDR2 YYEEEE. CDR3 size: 14 residues. V shed 2 bases and J shed 3 bases, with 11 bases lying between them. This CDR3 reads CASSFAGIEETQYF. CDR3 sequence (DNA): TGTGCCAGCAGCTTTGCGGGAATCGAAGAGACCCAGTACTTC.

The chain is built from TRBV5-1 and TRBJ2-3; tentative D call: TRBD1 (5 bases). The CDR3 runs 14 residues. V gave up 0 bases and J gave up 5 bases, with 10 bases separating them. Germline V lookup: CDR1 SGHRS, CDR2 YFSETQ. The DNA for the CDR3 is TGCGCCAGCAGCTTGGGGCAGGGAATAGATACGCAGTATTTT. Protein: CASSLGQGIDTQYF.

The chain couples TRBV14 to TRBJ2-5, with D unclear. Germline V gene sequence: CDR1 SGHDN, CDR2 FVKESK. V lost 4 bases and J 1 base, leaving 16 bases between the germline ends. The CDR3 consists of 16 residues. The CDR3 DNA sequence: TGTGCCAGCAGCCTAAATACCGAGGTGCTCCAAGAGACCCAGTACTTC. It translates to CASSLNTEVLQETQYF.